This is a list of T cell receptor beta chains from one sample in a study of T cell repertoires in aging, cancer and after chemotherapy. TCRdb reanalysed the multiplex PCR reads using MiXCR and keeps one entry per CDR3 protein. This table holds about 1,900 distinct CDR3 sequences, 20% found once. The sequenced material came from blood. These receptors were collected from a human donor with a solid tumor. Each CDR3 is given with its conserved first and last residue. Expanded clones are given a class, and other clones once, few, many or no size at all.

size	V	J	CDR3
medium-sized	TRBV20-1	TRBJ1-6	CSAYRGLGSPLHF
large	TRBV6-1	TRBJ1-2	CASSEEGHTF
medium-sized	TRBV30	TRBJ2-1	CAWWGRGKDNEQFF
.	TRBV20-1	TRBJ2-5	CSAILTSGGAGETQYF
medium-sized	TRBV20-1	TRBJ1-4	CSWQDGQGEKLFF
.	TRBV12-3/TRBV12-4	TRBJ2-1	CAISARPSAQCF
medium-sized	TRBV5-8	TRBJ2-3	CASSYGDTQYF
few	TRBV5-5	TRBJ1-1	CASSLPTVVNTEAFF
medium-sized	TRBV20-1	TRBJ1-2	CSAASAGDYGYTF
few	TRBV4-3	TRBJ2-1	CASSPEVDRYNEQFF
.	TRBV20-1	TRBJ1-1	CSAPGTGVYTEAFF
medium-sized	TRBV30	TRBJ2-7	CAWSPRWIAGAWTYEQYF
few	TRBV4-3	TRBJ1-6	CASSQETGGIYNSPLHF
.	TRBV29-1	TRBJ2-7	CSVESLAGDEQYF
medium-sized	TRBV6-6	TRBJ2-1	CASSGTDYEQFF
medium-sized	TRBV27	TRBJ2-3	CASKGQERGTQYF
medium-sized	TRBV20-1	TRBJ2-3	CSARPRTADTQYF
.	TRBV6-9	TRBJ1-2	CASSTPSNYGYTF
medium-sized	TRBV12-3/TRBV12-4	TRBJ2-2	CASSLDETGELFF
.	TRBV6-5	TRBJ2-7	CASKGSYEQYF
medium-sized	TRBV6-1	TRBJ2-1	CASRITIAGGFYNEQFF
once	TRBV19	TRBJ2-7	CASSIGTGSYEQYF
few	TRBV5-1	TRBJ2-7	CASSSPPDREYSYEQYF
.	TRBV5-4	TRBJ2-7	CASSSPGTGDYEQYF